A single sample is the source of the 18 T cell receptor beta chains below, sequenced in a study of T cells in Graves' hyperthyroidism and ophthalmopathy. Amplified TCR beta CDR3 regions came from RNA transcripts. The HTBI primer set served for first-round RT-PCR of the TCR CDR3. TCRdb used MiXCR to reprocess the multiplex PCR reads, holding one entry per CDR3 protein. Among 250,000 to 300,000 distinct CDR3 sequences, 14% to 15% were seen once, and the ten largest hold 13%. Sequencing was carried out using blood. These receptors all come from a woman aged 40-49 years with Graves' hyperthyroidism that later progressed to Graves' ophthalmopathy.

This clonotype has more than one count but fewer than ten. V usage is TRBV7-3 and J usage is TRBJ2-3; 7 nucleotides line up with TRBD2. V was clipped by 3 bases and J by 7 bases; unmatched bases: 7. The length of the CDR3 is 14 residues. Germline values: CDR1 SGHTA, CDR2 FQGTGA. CDR3 nucleotide sequence: TGTGCCAGCAGCTTTGGGGGGGAAACGAATACGCAGTATTTT. This translates into CASSFGGETNTQYF. Supplemented by reference TRBV7-3 and TRBJ2-3, the full variable domain reads GAGVSQTPSNKVTEKGKYVELRCDPISGHTALYWYRQSLGQGPEFLIYFQGTGAADDSGLPNDRFFAVRPEGSVSTLKIQRTERGDSAVYLCASSFGGETNTQYFGPGTRLTVL.

This clonotype was detected ten times or more. The chain employs TRBV10-3 and TRBJ1-1; maybe TRBD1 (5 bases). Trimming stripped 5 bases from V and 3 bases from J, with 13 bases between. This CDR3 comprises 14 residues. Germline V CDR1 and CDR2: ENHRY, SYGVKD. CDR3 in amino acids: CAISSGPGDTEAFF. CDR3 DNA sequence: TGTGCCATCAGTTCGGGACCTGGGGACACTGAAGCTTTCTTT.

This chain uses TRBV11-2 with TRBJ2-1; possible D gene TRBD1, 5 bases. The V end was cut by 5 bases, the J end by 12 bases, with 17 bases between. Germline lookup yields CDR1 SGHAT and CDR2 FQNNGV. This CDR3 has 13 amino acids. Here the CDR3 DNA reads TGTGCCAGCAGCCTAGGGGAAGGGTCTTTGCAGTTCTTC. This gives the protein CASSLGEGSLQFF.

J is TRBJ1-1 and V is TRBV13; D remains unclear. The V gene's germline CDR1 is PRHDT and CDR2 FYEKMQ (reference sequence). The CDR3 spans 11 residues. V dropped 4 bases and J dropped 11 bases, with 11 bases sitting between them. In DNA, the CDR3 is TGTGCCAGCAGCTGGGCCTCACGGGCTTTCTTT. Residues: CASSWASRAFF.

This clonotype occurred many times. CDR3 sequence: CAISDSASGRPTDTQYF. In nucleotides, the CDR3 is TGTGCCATCAGTGATTCGGCTAGCGGGAGGCCCACAGATACGCAGTATTTT. The chain combines TRBV10-3 with TRBJ2-3, with 11 bases lining up with TRBD2. This CDR3 spans 17 amino acids. V lost 3 bases to trimming and J lost 2 bases; unmatched junction nucleotides: 7. CDR1 ENHRY and CDR2 SYGVKD come from the germline V gene.

The chain recombines TRBV27 with TRBJ2-3, with TRBD2 matching over 10 bases. V was pared by 6 bases and J by 5 bases, with 11 bases of the junction left unmatched. Germline values: CDR1 MNHEY, CDR2 SMNVEV (reference sequence). The CDR3 has 16 amino acids. CDR3: CASRKRLAGPRDTQYF. The DNA of the CDR3 is TGTGCCAGCAGGAAGAGACTAGCGGGCCCGAGAGATACGCAGTATTTT.

This clonotype was detected ten times or more. CDR3 in DNA: TGTGCCAGCAGTATTCCGGGCCGGTCTAATGAAAAACTGTTTTTT. This codes for CASSIPGRSNEKLFF. The V and J genes are TRBV28 and TRBJ1-4; D call uncertain. Trimming removed 5 bases at V and 3 bases at J, with 13 bases between. Germline V gene lookup returns CDR1 MDHEN and CDR2 SYDVKM. There are 15 residues in the CDR3. Complete variable domain (other parts from reference TRBV28 and TRBJ1-4): DVKVTQSSRYLVKRTGEKVFLECVQDMDHENMFWYRQDPGLGLRLIYFSYDVKMKEKGDIPEGYSVSREKKERFSLILESASTNQTSMYLCASSIPGRSNEKLFFGSGTQLSVL.

This clonotype was observed many times. V is TRBV12-3 or TRBV12-4 and J is TRBJ2-2; D might be TRBD2 (6 bases). The CDR3 extends over 16 amino acids. V lost 2 bases, J lost 0 bases, and 10 bases lay in between. DNA of the CDR3: TGTGCCAGCAGTTTATTGGGCGGGACGAACACCGGGGAGCTGTTTTTT. Protein product: CASSLLGGTNTGELFF.

This clonotype was seen only a few times. The V call is TRBV14, the J call TRBJ1-1; no clear D gene. Looked up from germline, CDR1 is SGHDN and CDR2 is FVKESK. There are 15 residues in the CDR3. V was pared by 4 bases and J by 0 bases, with 12 bases between. The chain's CDR3 is CASSPTRGMNTEAFF. The DNA for the CDR3 is TGTGCCAGCAGCCCAACAAGAGGGATGAACACTGAAGCTTTCTTT.

Many counts were recorded for this clonotype. The chain is built from TRBV6-1 and TRBJ1-1; D is possibly TRBD1 (5 bases). V shed 10 bases and J shed 1 base, with 16 bases lying between them. Germline lookup yields CDR1 MNHNS and CDR2 SASEGT. This CDR3 is 14 amino acids long. CDR3 bases: TGTGCCACCAGCCTCGCAGGGAAGAACACTGAAGCTTTCTTT. Encoded protein: CATSLAGKNTEAFF.

This clonotype was picked up many times. The rearrangement uses TRBV10-3 and TRBJ2-2, with 7 positions matching TRBD2. The length of the CDR3 is 15 residues. CDR1 and CDR2 from the germline V gene are ENHRY and SYGVKD. V trimming: 2 bases; J trimming: 5 bases; junction bases outside the gene matches: 5. The CDR3 coding sequence is TGTGCCATCAGTGAGCAGGGAGGGGATACCGGGGAGCTGTTTTTT. Its translation: CAISEQGGDTGELFF.

This clonotype was picked up many times. The V and J genes are TRBV6-1 and TRBJ2-7; TRBD1 matches 8 bases. The CDR3 totals 14 residues. V lost 7 bases and J lost 3; bases outside the gene matches: 8. Germline values: CDR1 MNHNS, CDR2 SASEGT. The CDR3 DNA reads as TGTGCCAGCACCACCGGACAGGGCAACTACGAGCAGTACTTC. It specifies CASTTGQGNYEQYF.

The table lists this clonotype with many counts. V gene TRBV6-1 combines with J gene TRBJ1-1, with D perhaps matching TRBD1 (5 bases). The germline gives CDR1 MNHNS, CDR2 SASEGT. Trimming shortened V by 6 bases and J by 7 bases, and 21 bases separated the two germline ends. The CDR3 covers 15 residues. This CDR3 reads CASRGWGESQYEAFF. In nucleotides, the CDR3 is TGTGCCAGCAGGGGTTGGGGGGAAAGCCAGTATGAAGCTTTCTTT.

This clonotype was detected only a few times. The chain links TRBV30 to TRBJ2-2, with D possibly called TRBD1 or TRBD2 (6 bases each). The CDR3 has 13 residues. The germline CDR1 and CDR2 sequences are GTSNPN and SVGIG (reference sequence). The V end was cut by 3 bases, the J end by 9 bases, with 14 bases between. CDR3 region: CAWSLGGFRELFF. DNA of the CDR3: TGTGCCTGGAGCCTGGGGGGCTTCAGGGAGCTGTTTTTT.

This clonotype has at least ten counts. The chain employs TRBV7-2 and TRBJ2-3; 8 positions agree with TRBD2. V dropped 8 bases and J dropped 0; count of bases not matched to a gene: 13. The CDR3 is made up of 17 amino acids. Germline-derived CDR1 and CDR2 are SGHTA and FQGNSA. In nucleotides, the CDR3 is TGTGCCAGCCATTATAGCGGGAATCCCCTAAGCACAGATACGCAGTATTTT. Translation: CASHYSGNPLSTDTQYF.

This clonotype was counted at least ten times. The J gene is TRBJ1-6, the V gene TRBV4-1; D unclear. The CDR3 is made up of 17 amino acids. Germline assignment: CDR1 MGHRA and CDR2 YSYEKL. V was pared by 1 base and J by 2 bases, with 12 bases between. DNA for the CDR3: TGCGCCAGCAGCCAAGTTCCGGGGAATCCCTATAATTCACCCCTCCACTTT. It codes for CASSQVPGNPYNSPLHF.

On this clonotype: The junction differs from germline at one of its ends, possibly a read error. The chain has TRBV28 and TRBJ2-5, with D unclear. The V gene's germline CDR1 is MDHEN and CDR2 SYDVKM. The CDR3 has 15 residues. CDR3 loop: CASTYSHPYQEAQYF. The DNA of the CDR3 is TGTGCCAGCACCTATTCTCATCCGTACCAAGAGGCCCAGTACTTC.

This clonotype was counted ten times or more. The V gene is TRBV5-1, the J gene TRBJ2-7; TRBD2 is a possible D gene (5 bases). The germline CDR1 and CDR2 sequences are SGHRS and YFSETQ. The V end lost 6 bases, the J end lost 5 bases, and 18 bases lay between the germline ends. This CDR3 comprises 14 residues. The CDR3 loop reads CASTPGPSSNEQYF. CDR3 DNA sequence: TGCGCCAGCACCCCTGGGCCTAGCAGTAACGAGCAGTACTTC.